One and the same sample provided the 12 T cell receptor beta chains below, sequenced in a study of blood T cell repertoires in COVID-19. Using immunoSEQ multiplex PCR, the repertoire was profiled, and TCRdb retains in-frame clones only, with some absent. Of approximately 61,000 clones in the sample, about four fifths were seen once. Sequencing used peripheral blood. These receptor sequences come from a human donor in a cohort sampled during active COVID-19.

Only a few counts were recorded for this clone. The genes are TRBV28 and TRBJ2-7; 8 nucleotides align to TRBD2. This CDR3 is built from 15 residues. Germline V CDR1 and CDR2: MDHEN, SYDVKM. The V and J ends lost 2 bases and 0 bases, in that order; junction bases with no gene match: 3. The CDR3 DNA is TGTGCCAGCAGTTTAGAGGGACTAGGCTCCTACGAGCAGTACTTC. It specifies CASSLEGLGSYEQYF.

This clone has more than one count but fewer than ten. CDR3 nucleotide sequence: TGTGCCAGCAGTGGCCAGGGCCATGGCTACACCTTC. This sequence encodes CASSGQGHGYTF. This chain links TRBV2 with TRBJ1-2; D might be TRBD1 (5 bases). The CDR3 sequence is 12 residues long. V was clipped by 4 bases and J by 6 bases, with 9 bases between them. Germline V gene lookup returns CDR1 SNHLY and CDR2 FYNNEI.

The chain employs TRBV19 and TRBJ2-1; 12 bases map to TRBD2. V shed 4 bases and J 5 bases; nucleotides not matched to a gene: 9. Germline loops: CDR1 LNHDA, CDR2 SQIVND (reference sequence). This CDR3 region has 17 residues. CDR3 coding DNA: TGTGCCAGTAGTACCGCAGGACTAGCGGGGTTCCACAATGAGCAGTTCTTC. This encodes CASSTAGLAGFHNEQFF.

The V and J genes are TRBV5-6 and TRBJ1-2; D remains ambiguous. In germline, CDR1 is SGHDT, CDR2 YYEEEE. The CDR3 sequence is 12 residues long. V was cut by 3 bases and J by 7 bases, with 10 bases left in between. DNA for the CDR3: TGTGCCAGCAGCTCTAGCCGGATTGGCTACACCTTC. The encoded protein is CASSSSRIGYTF.

The rearrangement uses TRBV25-1 and TRBJ2-1; possible D gene TRBD2, 6 bases. CDR3 length: 15 amino acids. Looked up from germline, CDR1 is MGHDK and CDR2 is SYGVNS. Trimming took off 2 bases at V and 10 bases at J, with 18 bases between the two ends. The CDR3 DNA sequence: TGTGCCAGCAGTGAAGCGGGACTTGGGATACGGGAGCAGTTCTTC. As protein: CASSEAGLGIREQFF.

The chain carries TRBV18 and TRBJ1-1, with a weak D call TRBD1 (5 bases). Trimming shortened V by 3 bases and J by 5 bases, and 10 bases separated the two germline ends. This CDR3 contains 13 residues. CDR1 is KGHSH and CDR2 is LQKENI in the germline V gene. CDR3: CASSPPGGTEAFF. The CDR3 nucleotides read TGTGCCAGCTCACCCCCGGGGGGGACTGAAGCTTTCTTT.

This clone was seen a handful of times. The chain uses TRBV7-9 and TRBJ1-2; weak D call: TRBD1 (5 bases). Germline values: CDR1 SEHNR, CDR2 FQNEAQ (reference sequence). The ends were cut back, 5 bases at V and 2 bases at J, with 21 bases in the middle. The CDR3 consists of 17 residues. CDR3 bases: TGTGCCAGCAGCAATCGAGCGTTCGCCGGGGGAAACTATGGCTACACCTTC. It encodes CASSNRAFAGGNYGYTF.

The V gene is TRBV5-1, the J gene TRBJ1-3, with a tentative D call TRBD1 (5 bases). Germline V gives CDR1 SGHRS, CDR2 YFSETQ. Deletions cut 0 bases from V and 2 bases from J, with 6 bases between. The CDR3 spans 14 residues. The CDR3 sequence: CASSLEGPGNTIYF. The DNA for the CDR3 is TGCGCCAGCAGCTTGGAGGGGCCTGGAAACACCATATATTTT.

The chain combines TRBV7-2 with TRBJ2-2; 8 bases map to TRBD1. The V segment lost 6 bases and the J segment 8 bases; nucleotides outside the gene matches: 5. Germline V CDR1 and CDR2: SGHTA, FQGNSA. The CDR3 has 13 residues. CDR3 sequence reads: CASSRTGLGELFF. The CDR3 DNA reads TGTGCCAGCAGTAGGACAGGGTTGGGGGAGCTGTTTTTT.

The rearrangement uses TRBV6-6 and TRBJ2-2; TRBD1 is a possible D gene (6 bases). Deletions cut 7 bases from V and 0 bases from J, with 12 bases between. This CDR3 contains 15 residues. The V gene's germline CDR1 is MNHNY and CDR2 SVGAGI (reference sequence). The chain's CDR3 is CASTNRETNTGELFF. CDR3 nucleotide sequence: TGTGCCAGCACAAACAGGGAAACGAACACCGGGGAGCTGTTTTTT.

The chain uses TRBV10-2 and TRBJ2-7; D is uncertain. Trimming removed 7 bases from V and 1 base from J, with 14 bases in between. Germline V gene lookup returns CDR1 WSHSY and CDR2 SAAADI. CDR3 length equals 14 residues. CDR3 region: CASIGRRESYEQYF. For the CDR3, the DNA is TGCGCCAGCATCGGCCGGAGAGAGTCCTACGAGCAGTACTTC.

The chain carries TRBV18 and TRBJ2-7, with D tentatively TRBD2 (6 bases). Germline lookup yields CDR1 KGHSH and CDR2 LQKENI. The V end was cut by 2 bases, the J end by 10 bases, with 15 bases between. This CDR3 region has 13 residues. CDR3 coding DNA: TGTGCCAGCTCACCAGGAGGGTTAGGCGGTCAGTACTTC. Its protein product is CASSPGGLGGQYF.